A selection of T cell receptor beta chains follows, all from one sample in a study of a mutant IDH1 vaccine in newly diagnosed glioma. The antigens for these receptors are not known. The repertoire was sequenced with immunoSEQ multiplex PCR; TCRdb's copy has only in-frame clones and lacks some. This sample has around 130,000 clones, with around three quarters found just once. The specimen comprised PBMCs, sampled from a glioma patient whose treatment included an IDH1 peptide vaccine. Every receptor here comes from a man aged 35-49 years with glioma. Each CDR3 is given with its conserved first and last residue. The D gene is left open where the match is weak. Clone size is not always given. Where it is, it says once, few, many or a class for expanded clones.

j_call | v_call | clone_size | d_call | cdr3_nt | cdr3_aa
TRBJ2-3 | TRBV1 | . | . | TGCACCAGCAGCCCCCCGAAGCGGGAGGGCGAGTTAGCGCAGTATTTT | CTSSPPKREGELAQYF
TRBJ2-7 | TRBV9 | . | . | TGTGCCAGCAGCGTAGGGACATTCTCCTACGAGCAGTACTTC | CASSVGTFSYEQYF
TRBJ2-5 | TRBV4-3 | . | TRBD2 | TGCGCCAGCAGCCAGACCGGACTAGCGGGGGCCCAAGAGACCCAGTACTTC | CASSQTGLAGAQETQYF
TRBJ1-1 | TRBV6-5 | . | . | TGTGCCAGCAGTTATACTGCGAACACTGAAGCTTTCTTT | CASSYTANTEAFF
TRBJ1-1 | TRBV2 | few | TRBD1 | TGTGCCAGCAGAAGAGAGGGACAGGGATCCACTGAAGCTTTCTTT | CASRREGQGSTEAFF
TRBJ2-5 | TRBV6-6 | . | TRBD1 | TGTGCCAGCAGTAGAGGGACAGCCTTTCAAGAGACCCAGTACTTC | CASSRGTAFQETQYF
TRBJ1-1 | TRBV7-2 | . | . | TGTGCCAGCAGCTTTCTACGCCCGAACACTGAAGCTTTCTTT | CASSFLRPNTEAFF
TRBJ2-3 | TRBV4-3 | . | . | TGCGCCAGCAGCCAAGATGTGGTAGGGTCAGATACGCAGTATTTT | CASSQDVVGSDTQYF
TRBJ1-5 | TRBV19 | . | . | TGTGCCAGTAGTATAGATCGGAGGGGTTCCCATAGCAATCAGCCCCAGCATTTT | CASSIDRRGSHSNQPQHF
TRBJ2-5 | TRBV25-1 | once | . | TGTGCCAGCAGCGGTAGCCGAGGGGGGACCCAGTACTTC | CASSGSRGGTQYF
TRBJ2-7 | TRBV30 | . | TRBD1 | TGTGCCTGGAGGACCCATGGGACAGGGGTCTTATCCTACGAGCAGTACTTC | CAWRTHGTGVLSYEQYF
TRBJ2-5 | TRBV28 | once | TRBD2 | TGTGCCAGCATTCCCGGGACTAGAGAGACCCAGTACTTC | CASIPGTRETQYF
TRBJ1-1 | TRBV6-1 | . | TRBD1 | TGTGCCAGCAGTCCTAGGGGGCTAAGAAACACTGAAGCTTTCTTT | CASSPRGLRNTEAFF
TRBJ2-1 | TRBV20-1 | . | TRBD2 | TGCAGTGCTAGATCGGGAGGATTGCAGTTCTTC | CSARSGGLQFF
TRBJ2-3 | TRBV7-9 | . | TRBD1 | TGTGCCAGCAGCCCAGGGACAGTTGGTCCAGATACGCAGTATTTT | CASSPGTVGPDTQYF
TRBJ2-7 | TRBV5-1 | . | . | TGCGCCAGCAGCTTCGGCTACGAGCAGTACTTC | CASSFGYEQYF
TRBJ2-7 | TRBV9 | . | TRBD1 | TGTGCCAGCAGCGCCTCGGGACAGGGGTTCTACGAGCAGTACTTC | CASSASGQGFYEQYF
TRBJ1-2 | TRBV5-4 | . | TRBD1 | TGTGCCAGCAGCCCCGGGACAGGGGGTGGCTACACCTTC | CASSPGTGGGYTF
TRBJ1-1 | TRBV5-6 | once | TRBD1 | TGTGCCAGCGTCTTTCTTTCGGAGACAGGGCCGAACACTGAAGCTTTCTTT | CASVFLSETGPNTEAFF
TRBJ2-1 | TRBV4-3 | . | TRBD2 | TGCGCCAGCAGCCAAGATTTTAGCGGGAGTGGGAATGAGCAGTTCTTC | CASSQDFSGSGNEQFF
TRBJ1-1 | TRBV29-1 | once | . | TGCAGCGGAAGACAGTCGGGCACTGAAGCTTTCTTT | CSGRQSGTEAFF
TRBJ2-7 | TRBV10-3 | . | TRBD2 | TGTGCCATCAGTCTGACTAGCGGGGGGCAGGACGAGCAGTACTTC | CAISLTSGGQDEQYF
TRBJ2-3 | TRBV29-1 | . | TRBD2 | TGCAGCCCCCGACTAGCGGGGCTCCCAGATACGCAGTATTTT | CSPRLAGLPDTQYF
TRBJ2-1 | TRBV7-3 | . | . | TGTGCCAGCAGCCCCCAGGCTAGCTTTGGTGGTGAGCAGTTCTTC | CASSPQASFGGEQFF
TRBJ1-6 | TRBV7-2 | . | TRBD1 | TGTGCCAGCAGCTCTGGGACAGTGAATTCACCCCTCCACTTT | CASSSGTVNSPLHF
TRBJ2-7 | TRBV5-6 | . | . | TGTGCCAGCAGCCGGTCCTGGAACGAGCAGTACTTC | CASSRSWNEQYF
TRBJ2-6 | TRBV7-9 | . | . | TGTGCCAGCAGCTTAGACGGTAGGCTCTCTGGGGCCAACGTCCTGACTTTC | CASSLDGRLSGANVLTF
TRBJ2-3 | TRBV4-2 | . | . | TGTGCCAGCAGCCAAGGAGACAGTGCAGATACGCAGTATTTT | CASSQGDSADTQYF
TRBJ1-3 | TRBV30 | . | . | TGTGCCTGGAGAGGGGAGGGCTCTGGAAACACCATATATTTT | CAWRGEGSGNTIYF
TRBJ2-5 | TRBV5-1 | . | . | TGCGCCAGCAGCAACAGGATCGGGGAGACCCAGTACTTC | CASSNRIGETQYF
TRBJ1-2 | TRBV5-1 | . | . | TGCGCCAGCAGCTTGGCAGGAGCGGGAAACTATGGCTACACCTTC | CASSLAGAGNYGYTF
TRBJ2-6 | TRBV5-1 | . | . | TGCGCCAGCAGCCCAGGGCTTTACGGGGCCAACGTCCTGACTTTC | CASSPGLYGANVLTF
TRBJ1-1 | TRBV27 | few | TRBD1 | TGTGCCAGCAGGCAGACAGGGGGCATAGGTGGCACTGAAGCTTTCTTT | CASRQTGGIGGTEAFF
TRBJ1-6 | TRBV5-3 | few | TRBD1 | TGTGCCAGAAGCTTATCGACAGGGGGCTGTGATTCACCCCTCCACTTT | CARSLSTGGCDSPLHF
TRBJ2-2 | TRBV5-6 | once | . | TGTGCCAGCAGCTTGGTGGGGCCCGGAGGGCTGTTTTTT | CASSLVGPGGLFF
TRBJ2-5 | TRBV5-1 | . | TRBD1 | TGCGCCAGCAGCTTCCGACAGGGGGAGACCCAGTACTTC | CASSFRQGETQYF
TRBJ2-7 | TRBV2 | . | TRBD2 | TGTGCCAGCAGCCCACCGGGACTAGCGGGAACCTACGAGCAGTACTTC | CASSPPGLAGTYEQYF
TRBJ1-1 | TRBV10-3 | . | TRBD1 | TGTGCCACCGCCGGGACAGGAAACACTGAAGCTTTCTTT | CATAGTGNTEAFF
TRBJ2-2 | TRBV4-2 | . | . | TGTGCCAGCAGCCAAGAGGCCACGGGAGCGAACACCGGGGAGCTGTTTTTT | CASSQEATGANTGELFF
TRBJ1-1 | TRBV4-1 | . | . | TGCGCCAGCAGCCAAGAGGTTTCGTGGCTGAACACTGAAGCTTTCTTT | CASSQEVSWLNTEAFF
TRBJ2-2 | TRBV27 | . | TRBD2 | TGTGCCAGCAGTCCCCGACTAGCGGGAGGGTGGAACACCGGGGAGCTGTTTTTT | CASSPRLAGGWNTGELFF
TRBJ2-2 | TRBV19 | . | . | TGTGCCAGTAGTATAGTTTCCGGGGCCACCGGGGAGCTGTTTTTT | CASSIVSGATGELFF
TRBJ2-5 | TRBV5-1 | . | . | TGCGCCAGCAGCTTGGAAGGGGAGACCCAGTACTTC | CASSLEGETQYF
TRBJ2-2 | TRBV28 | . | . | TGTGCCATCGAGGGAGTGAACACCGGGGAGCTGTTTTTT | CAIEGVNTGELFF
TRBJ1-5 | TRBV5-1 | . | TRBD1 | TGCGCCAGCAGCCCGGAGCCAGGGGGCCAGCCCCAGCATTTT | CASSPEPGGQPQHF
TRBJ2-3 | TRBV11-2 | . | . | TGTGCCAGCAGCTTAGTCCTCGGGCTAGGGTCGAATACGCAGTATTTT | CASSLVLGLGSNTQYF
TRBJ2-2 | TRBV19 | . | . | TGTGCCAGTAGTATAGAGGGCTTTTCCGGGGCCGGGGAGCTGTTTTTT | CASSIEGFSGAGELFF
TRBJ2-7 | TRBV7-2 | . | TRBD1 | TGTGCCAGCAGCTCCACAGGGGGTAATCAGCAGTACTTC | CASSSTGGNQQYF
TRBJ1-5 | TRBV7-2 | . | . | TGTGCCAGCAGCTACGGGCCCCCAGGGCCCCAGCATTTT | CASSYGPPGPQHF
TRBJ2-1 | TRBV10-3 | . | TRBD2 | TGTGCCACCGGGGGGGGCCCCTACAATGAGCAGTTCTTC | CATGGGPYNEQFF
TRBJ1-2 | TRBV7-2 | . | TRBD1 | TGTGCCAGCACACCGGAGTCAAGGACAGGGGATTATGGCTACACCTTC | CASTPESRTGDYGYTF
TRBJ2-3 | TRBV19 | . | . | TGTGCGAACCAGGTTGGGGTCTACAACGGCACAGATACGCAGTATTTT | CANQVGVYNGTDTQYF
TRBJ2-5 | TRBV6-1 | once | TRBD1 | TGTGCCAGCAGTGAAAGGAGGCGAGGACAGGGGGTCGGGACCCAGTACTTC | CASSERRRGQGVGTQYF
TRBJ1-1 | TRBV7-2 | . | . | TGTGCCAGCAGCTTAAAGGTGAACACTGAAGCTTTCTTT | CASSLKVNTEAFF
TRBJ1-4 | TRBV10-3 | . | . | TGTGCCATCAGGCAAGGGACCGCAACTAATGAAAAACTGTTTTTT | CAIRQGTATNEKLFF
TRBJ2-7 | TRBV7-9 | . | . | TGTGCCAGCAGCTTAGTAGGGACACGAATTTTCGAGCAGTACTTC | CASSLVGTRIFEQYF
TRBJ2-2 | TRBV28 | . | . | TGTGCCAGCAGTTTTGAGGGTCCGGGGACCGGGGAGCTGTTTTTT | CASSFEGPGTGELFF